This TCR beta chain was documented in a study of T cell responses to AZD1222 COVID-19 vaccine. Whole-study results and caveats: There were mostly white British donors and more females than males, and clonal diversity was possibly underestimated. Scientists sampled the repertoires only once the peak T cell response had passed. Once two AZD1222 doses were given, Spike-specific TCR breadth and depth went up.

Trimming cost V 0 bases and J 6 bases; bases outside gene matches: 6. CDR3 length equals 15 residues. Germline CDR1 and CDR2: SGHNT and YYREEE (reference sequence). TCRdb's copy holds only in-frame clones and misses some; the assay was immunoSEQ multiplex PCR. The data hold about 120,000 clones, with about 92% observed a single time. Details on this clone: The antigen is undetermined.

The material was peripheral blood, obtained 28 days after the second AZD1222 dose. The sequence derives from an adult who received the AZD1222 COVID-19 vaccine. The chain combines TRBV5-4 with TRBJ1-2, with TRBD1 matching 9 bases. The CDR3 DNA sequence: TGTGCCAGCAGCTTGGTGGGGGGACAGGGTAATGGCTACACCTTC. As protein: CASSLVGGQGNGYTF.